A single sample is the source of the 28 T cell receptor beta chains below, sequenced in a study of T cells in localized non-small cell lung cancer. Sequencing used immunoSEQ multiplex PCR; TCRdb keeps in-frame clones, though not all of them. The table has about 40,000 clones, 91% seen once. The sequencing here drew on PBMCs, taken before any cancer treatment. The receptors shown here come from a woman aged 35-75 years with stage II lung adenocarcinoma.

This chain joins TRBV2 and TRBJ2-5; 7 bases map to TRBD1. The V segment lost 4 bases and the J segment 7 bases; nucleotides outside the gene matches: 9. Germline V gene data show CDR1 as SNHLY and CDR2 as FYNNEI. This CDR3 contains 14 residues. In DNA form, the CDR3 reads TGTGCCAGCAGTGGGCAGACAGGGATGGTGACCCAGTACTTC. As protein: CASSGQTGMVTQYF. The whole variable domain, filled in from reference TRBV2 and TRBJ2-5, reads EPEVTQTPSHQVTQMGQEVILRCVPISNHLYFYWYRQILGQKVEFLVSFYNNEISEKSEIFDDQFSVERPDGSNFTLKIRSTKLEDSAMYFCASSGQTGMVTQYFGPGTRLLVL.

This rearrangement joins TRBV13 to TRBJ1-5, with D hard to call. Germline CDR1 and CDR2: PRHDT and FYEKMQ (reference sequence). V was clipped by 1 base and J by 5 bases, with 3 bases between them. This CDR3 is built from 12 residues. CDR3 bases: TGTGCCAGCAGCTTAGACGATCAGCCCCAGCATTTT. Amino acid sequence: CASSLDDQPQHF.

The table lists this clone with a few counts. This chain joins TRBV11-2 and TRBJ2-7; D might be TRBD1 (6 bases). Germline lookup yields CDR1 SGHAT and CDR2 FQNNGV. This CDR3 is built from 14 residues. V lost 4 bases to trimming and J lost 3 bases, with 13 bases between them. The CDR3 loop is CASSSKGVLYEQYF. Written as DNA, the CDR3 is TGTGCCAGCAGCTCCAAGGGGGTTCTCTACGAGCAGTACTTC.

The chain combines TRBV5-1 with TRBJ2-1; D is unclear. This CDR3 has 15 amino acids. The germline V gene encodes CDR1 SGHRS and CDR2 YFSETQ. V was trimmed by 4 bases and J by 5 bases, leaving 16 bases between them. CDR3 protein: CASSAAGFINNEQFF. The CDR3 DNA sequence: TGCGCCAGCAGCGCGGCCGGCTTTATTAACAATGAGCAGTTCTTC.

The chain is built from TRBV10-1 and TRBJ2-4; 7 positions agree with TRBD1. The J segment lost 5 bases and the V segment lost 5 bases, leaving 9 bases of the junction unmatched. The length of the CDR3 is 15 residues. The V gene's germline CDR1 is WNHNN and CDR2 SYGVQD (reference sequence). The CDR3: CASSRDSGWENIQYF. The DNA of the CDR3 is TGCGCCAGCAGTCGGGACAGTGGATGGGAAAACATTCAGTACTTC.

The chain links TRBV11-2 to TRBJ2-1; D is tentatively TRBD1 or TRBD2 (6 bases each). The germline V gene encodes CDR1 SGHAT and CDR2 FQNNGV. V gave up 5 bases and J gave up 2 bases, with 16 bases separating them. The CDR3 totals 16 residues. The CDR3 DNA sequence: TGTGCCAGCAGCCTTGACCGAGGGGGGCCCTACAATGAGCAGTTCTTC. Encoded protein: CASSLDRGGPYNEQFF.

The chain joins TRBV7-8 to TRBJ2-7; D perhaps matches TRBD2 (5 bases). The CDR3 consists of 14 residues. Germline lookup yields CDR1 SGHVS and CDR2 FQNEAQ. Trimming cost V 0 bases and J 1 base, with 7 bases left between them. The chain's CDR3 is CASSLAGGSYEQYF. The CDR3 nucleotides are TGTGCCAGCAGCTTAGCGGGCGGGTCCTACGAGCAGTACTTC. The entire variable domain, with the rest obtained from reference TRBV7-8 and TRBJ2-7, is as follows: GAGVSQSPRYKVAKRGQDVALRCDPISGHVSLFWYQQALGQGPEFLTYFQNEAQLDKSGLPSDRFFAERPEGSVSTLKIQRTQQEDSAVYLCASSLAGGSYEQYFGPGTRLTVT.

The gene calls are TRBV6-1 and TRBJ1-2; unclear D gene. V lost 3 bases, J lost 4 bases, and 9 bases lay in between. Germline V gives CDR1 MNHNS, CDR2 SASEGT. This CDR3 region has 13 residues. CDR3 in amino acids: CASSDERSYGYTF. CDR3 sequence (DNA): TGTGCCAGCAGTGATGAGCGTAGCTATGGCTACACCTTC.

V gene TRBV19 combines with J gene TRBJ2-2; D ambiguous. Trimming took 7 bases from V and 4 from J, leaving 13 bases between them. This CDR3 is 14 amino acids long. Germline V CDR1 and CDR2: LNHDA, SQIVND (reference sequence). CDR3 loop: CASTGQRPTGELFF. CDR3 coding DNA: TGTGCCAGTACTGGCCAGCGACCCACCGGGGAGCTGTTTTTT.

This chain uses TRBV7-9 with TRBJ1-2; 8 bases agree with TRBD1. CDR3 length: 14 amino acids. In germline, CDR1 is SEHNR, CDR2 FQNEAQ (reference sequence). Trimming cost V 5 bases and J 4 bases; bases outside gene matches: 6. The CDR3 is CASSPGQGGYGYTF. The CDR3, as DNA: TGTGCCAGCAGCCCCGGACAGGGAGGCTATGGCTACACCTTC.

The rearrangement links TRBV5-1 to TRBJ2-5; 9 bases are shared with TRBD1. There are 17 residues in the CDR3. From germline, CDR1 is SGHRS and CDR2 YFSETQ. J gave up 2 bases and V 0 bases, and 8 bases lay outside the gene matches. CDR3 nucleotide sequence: TGCGCCAGCAGCTTGGGCTTGCCGGGACAGGGACAAGAGACCCAGTACTTC. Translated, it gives CASSLGLPGQGQETQYF. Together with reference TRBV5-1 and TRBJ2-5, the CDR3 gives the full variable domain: KAGVTQTPRYLIKTRGQQVTLSCSPISGHRSVSWYQQTPGQGLQFLFEYFSETQRNKGNFPGRFSGRQFSNSRSEMNVSTLELGDSALYLCASSLGLPGQGQETQYFGPGTRLLVL.

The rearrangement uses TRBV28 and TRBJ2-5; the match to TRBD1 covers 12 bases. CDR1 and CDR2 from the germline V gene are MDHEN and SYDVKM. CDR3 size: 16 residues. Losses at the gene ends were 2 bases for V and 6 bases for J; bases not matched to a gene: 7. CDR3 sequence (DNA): TGTGCCAGCAGTTTAAAGGGGACAGGGGGCCGAAAGACCCAGTACTTC. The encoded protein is CASSLKGTGGRKTQYF.

This CDR3 reads CASSRDSSSYEQYF. CDR3 coding DNA: TGCGCCAGCAGCAGGGACTCGAGCTCCTACGAGCAGTACTTC. V gene TRBV5-1 combines with J gene TRBJ2-7; D possibly corresponds to TRBD2 (6 bases). This CDR3 spans 14 amino acids. The V end lost 4 bases, the J end lost 0 bases, and 11 bases lay between the germline ends. Per germline, CDR1 SGHRS and CDR2 YFSETQ. Based on the CDR3 plus reference TRBV5-1 and TRBJ2-7, the full variable domain is KAGVTQTPRYLIKTRGQQVTLSCSPISGHRSVSWYQQTPGQGLQFLFEYFSETQRNKGNFPGRFSGRQFSNSRSEMNVSTLELGDSALYLCASSRDSSSYEQYFGPGTRLTVT.

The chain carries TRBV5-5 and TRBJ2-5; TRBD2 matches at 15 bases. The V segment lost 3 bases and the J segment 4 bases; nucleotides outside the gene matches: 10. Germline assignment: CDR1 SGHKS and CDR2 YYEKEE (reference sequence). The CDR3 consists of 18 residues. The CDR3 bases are TGTGCCAGCAGCTACGGACTAGCGGGAGGGCCGGGTTCAGAGACCCAGTACTTC. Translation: CASSYGLAGGPGSETQYF.

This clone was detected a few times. CDR3 nucleotide sequence: TGTGCCAGCAGTCCTACTGCTAACTATGGCTACACCTTC. Its translation is CASSPTANYGYTF. The chain has TRBV7-9 and TRBJ1-2; D is unresolved. Trimming stripped 6 bases from V and 0 bases from J, with 8 bases between. The CDR3 loop spans 13 amino acids. Germline CDR1 SEHNR, CDR2 FQNEAQ (reference sequence).

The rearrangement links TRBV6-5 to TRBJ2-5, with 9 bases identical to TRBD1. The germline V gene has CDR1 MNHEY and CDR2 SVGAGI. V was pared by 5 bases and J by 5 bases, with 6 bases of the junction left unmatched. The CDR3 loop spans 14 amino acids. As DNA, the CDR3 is TGTGCCAGCAGTCGAACAGGGGGCCAGGAGACCCAGTACTTC. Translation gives CASSRTGGQETQYF.

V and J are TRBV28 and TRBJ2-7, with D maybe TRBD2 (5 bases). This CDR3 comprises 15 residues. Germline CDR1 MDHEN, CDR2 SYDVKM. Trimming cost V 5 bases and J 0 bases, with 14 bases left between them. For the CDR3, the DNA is TGTGCCAGCAGTCCCCCGGGAAGTCCCTCCTACGAGCAGTACTTC. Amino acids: CASSPPGSPSYEQYF.

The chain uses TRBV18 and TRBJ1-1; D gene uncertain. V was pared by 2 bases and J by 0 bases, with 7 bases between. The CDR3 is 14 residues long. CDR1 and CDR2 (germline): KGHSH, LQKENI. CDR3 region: CASSPGEMNTEAFF. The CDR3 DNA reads TGTGCCAGCTCACCAGGGGAGATGAACACTGAAGCTTTCTTT. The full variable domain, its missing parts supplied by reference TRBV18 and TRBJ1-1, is NAGVMQNPRHLVRRRGQEARLRCSPMKGHSHVYWYRQLPEEGLKFMVYLQKENIIDESGMPKERFSAEFPKEGPSILRIQQVVRGDSAAYFCASSPGEMNTEAFFGQGTRLTVV.

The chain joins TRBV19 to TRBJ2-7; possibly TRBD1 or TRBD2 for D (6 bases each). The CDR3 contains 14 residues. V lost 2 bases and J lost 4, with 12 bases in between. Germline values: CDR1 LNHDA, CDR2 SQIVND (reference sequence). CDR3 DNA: TGTGCCAGTAGTATATTCCAGGGGACTTACGAGCAGTACTTC. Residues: CASSIFQGTYEQYF.

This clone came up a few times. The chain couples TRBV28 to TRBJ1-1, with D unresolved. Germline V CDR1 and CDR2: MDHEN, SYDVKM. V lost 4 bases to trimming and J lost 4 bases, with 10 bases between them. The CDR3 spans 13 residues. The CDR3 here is CASSSPSGTEAFF. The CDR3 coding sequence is TGTGCCAGCAGTTCCCCGAGCGGCACTGAAGCTTTCTTT.

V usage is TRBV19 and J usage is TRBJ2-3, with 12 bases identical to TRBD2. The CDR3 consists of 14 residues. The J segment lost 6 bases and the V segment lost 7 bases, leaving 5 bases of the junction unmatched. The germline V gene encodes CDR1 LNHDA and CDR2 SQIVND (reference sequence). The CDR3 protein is CASTRGTSGDTQYF. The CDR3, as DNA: TGTGCCAGTACCCGCGGGACTAGCGGGGATACGCAGTATTTT.

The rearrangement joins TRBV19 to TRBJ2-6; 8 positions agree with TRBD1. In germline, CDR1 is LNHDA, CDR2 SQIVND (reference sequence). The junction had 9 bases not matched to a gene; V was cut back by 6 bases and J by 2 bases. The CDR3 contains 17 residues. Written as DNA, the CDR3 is TGTGCCAGTAGGTCAGGGGGCCTTTTTACTGGGGCCAACGTCCTGACTTTC. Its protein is CASRSGGLFTGANVLTF.

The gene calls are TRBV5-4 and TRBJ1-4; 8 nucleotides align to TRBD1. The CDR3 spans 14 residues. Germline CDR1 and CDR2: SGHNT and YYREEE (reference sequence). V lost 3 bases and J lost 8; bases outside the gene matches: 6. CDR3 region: CASSSDRASEKLFF. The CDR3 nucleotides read TGTGCCAGCAGCTCGGACAGGGCTTCGGAAAAACTGTTTTTT.

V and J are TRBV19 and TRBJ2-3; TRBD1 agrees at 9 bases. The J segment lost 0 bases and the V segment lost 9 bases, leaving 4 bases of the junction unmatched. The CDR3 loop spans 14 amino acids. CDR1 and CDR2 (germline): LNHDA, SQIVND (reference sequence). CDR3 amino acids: CASRDRVSTDTQYF. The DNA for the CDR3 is TGTGCCAGCCGGGACAGGGTTAGCACAGATACGCAGTATTTT.

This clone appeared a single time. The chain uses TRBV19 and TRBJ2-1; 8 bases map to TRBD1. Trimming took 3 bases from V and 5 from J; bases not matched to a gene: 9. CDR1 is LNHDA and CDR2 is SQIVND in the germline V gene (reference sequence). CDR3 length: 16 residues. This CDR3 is CASSIGQGAYNNEQFF. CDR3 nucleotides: TGTGCCAGTAGTATTGGCCAGGGGGCTTACAACAATGAGCAGTTCTTC.

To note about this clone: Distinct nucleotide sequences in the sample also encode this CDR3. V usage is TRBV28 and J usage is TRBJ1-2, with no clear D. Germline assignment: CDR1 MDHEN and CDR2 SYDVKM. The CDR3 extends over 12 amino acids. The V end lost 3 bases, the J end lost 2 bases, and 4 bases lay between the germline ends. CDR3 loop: CASSFSNYGYTF. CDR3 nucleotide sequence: TGTGCCAGCAGTTTCTCCAACTATGGCTACACCTTC.

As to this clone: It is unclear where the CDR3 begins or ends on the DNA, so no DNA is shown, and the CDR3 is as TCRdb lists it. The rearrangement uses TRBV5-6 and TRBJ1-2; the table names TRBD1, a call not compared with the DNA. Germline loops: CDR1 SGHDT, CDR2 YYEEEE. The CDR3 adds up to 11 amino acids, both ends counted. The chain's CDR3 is CASSFGPGYTF.

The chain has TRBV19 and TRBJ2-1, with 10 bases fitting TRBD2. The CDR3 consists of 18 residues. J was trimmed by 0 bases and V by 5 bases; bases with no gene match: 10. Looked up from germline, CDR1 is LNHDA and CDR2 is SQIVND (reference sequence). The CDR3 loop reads CASSALAGRSSSYNEQFF. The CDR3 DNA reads TGTGCCAGTAGTGCACTAGCGGGGCGGAGTAGCTCCTACAATGAGCAGTTCTTC.